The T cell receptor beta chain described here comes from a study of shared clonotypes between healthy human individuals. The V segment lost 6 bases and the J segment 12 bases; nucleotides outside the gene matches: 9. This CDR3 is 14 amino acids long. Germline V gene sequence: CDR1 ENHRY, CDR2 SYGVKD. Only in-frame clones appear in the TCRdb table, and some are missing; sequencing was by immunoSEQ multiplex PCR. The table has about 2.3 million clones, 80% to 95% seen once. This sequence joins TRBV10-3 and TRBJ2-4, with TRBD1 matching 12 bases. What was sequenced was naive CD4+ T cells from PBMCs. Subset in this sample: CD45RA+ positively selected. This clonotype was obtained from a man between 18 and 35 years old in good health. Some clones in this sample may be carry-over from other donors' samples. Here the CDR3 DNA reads TGTGCCATCAGCCCTTCCGGGACAGGGGGCACTCAGTACTTC. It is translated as CAISPSGTGGTQYF.